This TCR beta chain was captured in a study of blood T cell repertoires in COVID-19. Study-level background: Samples of COVID-19 (acute and convalescent) were obtained from the United States, Italy and Spain. From T cells, B-cell-depleted T cells, or PBMCs came the material, which was cDNA or gDNA.

The CDR3 contains 11 residues. With 4 bases removed from V and 9 bases from J, the gap between germline ends came to 8 bases. CDR1 is SGHTA, CDR2 FQGNSA, per germline. Authors' processing steps: Amplification with reference gene primers provided the estimates of nucleated cell counts. Profiling relied on immunoSEQ multiplex PCR, and the TCRdb table lists in-frame clones only, not all of them. V and J calls plus clone size are reproduced from that table; the DNA served to infer D and trimming. The data contain roughly 300,000 clones, approximately 85% of them singletons. The clonotype comes from a human donor in a cohort sampled during active COVID-19. Material: peripheral blood. This chain connects TRBV7-2 to TRBJ2-3, with no clear D. The CDR3 sequence is CASSSTRTQYF. In DNA, the CDR3 is TGTGCCAGCAGCTCTACTCGAACGCAGTATTTT.